The T cell receptor beta chain described here comes from a study of blood T cell repertoires in COVID-19. Authors' analysis steps: The authors estimated nucleated cell counts from reference gene primer amplification. The assay was immunoSEQ multiplex PCR, and TCRdb's table has in-frame clones only and misses some. V, J and clone size are taken as reported in that table, and D and trimming were inferred from the DNA itself. The sample yields fewer than 350,000 clones, more than 75% seen once. CDR3 length equals 17 residues. After removal of 4 bases from V and 4 bases from J, the junction contained 15 bases not matched to a gene. From germline, CDR1 is SGHNT and CDR2 YYREEE (reference sequence).

The receptor's source is a young woman who had recovered from COVID-19. Input material: peripheral blood. The rearrangement links TRBV5-4 to TRBJ2-5, with TRBD2 matching over 8 bases. Written as DNA, the CDR3 is TGTGCCAGCAGCATTAAGCGGGGGCCCCCGGGAGGAGAGACCCAGTACTTC. Protein sequence: CASSIKRGPPGGETQYF.